One and the same sample provided the 16 T cell receptor beta chains below, sequenced in a study of T cell changes during pregnancy in multiple sclerosis. Sequencing was performed with immunoSEQ multiplex PCR; in TCRdb, only in-frame clones are kept and a portion is missing. The sample includes tens of thousands of clones, 85% to 95% of them seen just once. The input for sequencing was peripheral blood, taken before pregnancy. The receptors come from a female donor with multiple sclerosis, enrolled in a pregnancy study.

The chain uses TRBV19 and TRBJ2-3; D possibly corresponds to TRBD2 (5 bases). V was clipped by 1 base and J by 0 bases, with 17 bases between them. The V gene's germline CDR1 is LNHDA and CDR2 SQIVND (reference sequence). This CDR3 is built from 18 residues. The CDR3 coding sequence is TGTGCCAGTAGTATAGTGGGTTGGAGCGGAGCTAGCACAGATACGCAGTATTTT. This encodes CASSIVGWSGASTDTQYF.

This rearrangement joins TRBV11-2 to TRBJ2-2, with D possibly matching TRBD2 (6 bases). This CDR3 contains 17 residues. The germline gives CDR1 SGHAT, CDR2 FQNNGV. Trimming cost V 2 bases and J 6 bases, with 19 bases left between them. DNA of the CDR3: TGTGCCAGCAGCTTAATTGGTACAGGAGGGTCCCCCGGGGAGCTGTTTTTT. Protein sequence: CASSLIGTGGSPGELFF.

This chain connects TRBV4-2 to TRBJ2-7; 7 bases match TRBD2. V lost 0 bases and J lost 2; bases outside the gene matches: 4. Germline V gene data show CDR1 as LGHNA and CDR2 as YNFKEQ. The CDR3 has 15 residues. The CDR3 nucleotides are TGTGCCAGCAGCCAAGACGGGGGGTCCCCCTACGAGCAGTACTTC. Protein sequence: CASSQDGGSPYEQYF.

V gene TRBV7-9 combines with J gene TRBJ2-6; D not resolved. The CDR3 has 16 residues. CDR1 is SEHNR, CDR2 FQNEAQ, per germline (reference sequence). V was trimmed by 2 bases and J by 0 bases, leaving 8 bases between them. The CDR3 nucleotides read TGTGCCAGCAGCTTATTTCAGGTCTCTGGGGCCAACGTCCTGACTTTC. Translation: CASSLFQVSGANVLTF.

The rearrangement uses TRBV5-4 and TRBJ2-2, with D tentatively TRBD1 (6 bases). CDR1 SGHNT and CDR2 YYREEE come from the germline V gene (reference sequence). The V end was cut by 4 bases, the J end by 5 bases, with 12 bases between. CDR3 length: 14 amino acids. The CDR3 nucleotides are TGTGCCAGCAGCACACAGGGTTTGACCGGGGAGCTGTTTTTT. Translating gives CASSTQGLTGELFF.

The genes are TRBV5-6 and TRBJ1-5; D may be TRBD1 (6 bases). Trimming removed 3 bases at V and 3 bases at J, with 10 bases between. In germline, CDR1 is SGHDT, CDR2 YYEEEE. The CDR3 is made up of 14 amino acids. Here the CDR3 reads CASSSRDTNQPQHF. The CDR3 DNA is TGTGCCAGCAGCTCCCGGGACACCAATCAGCCCCAGCATTTT.

The rearrangement joins TRBV7-9 to TRBJ1-3; D perhaps matches TRBD1 (5 bases). This CDR3 has 15 residues. Germline V gene sequence: CDR1 SEHNR, CDR2 FQNEAQ (reference sequence). V lost 5 bases to trimming and J lost 0 bases, with 11 bases between them. The CDR3, as DNA: TGTGCCAGCAGCCCACAGGTACACTCTGGAAACACCATATATTTT. Its translation: CASSPQVHSGNTIYF.

Written as DNA, the CDR3 is TGCAGCGGACAGGACACGCAGATGAACACTGAAGCTTTCTTT. Protein sequence: CSGQDTQMNTEAFF. The gene calls are TRBV29-1 and TRBJ1-1; D possibly corresponds to TRBD1 (6 bases). The CDR3 has 14 amino acids. V was trimmed by 7 bases and J by 0 bases, leaving 15 bases between them. CDR1 is SQVTM, CDR2 ANQGSEA, per germline.

This rearrangement joins TRBV4-1 to TRBJ1-4; unclear D gene. CDR3 length equals 15 residues. Per germline, CDR1 MGHRA and CDR2 YSYEKL. The V gene lost 3 bases and the J gene lost 0 bases, with 8 bases spanning the gap. CDR3 residues: CASSHPSATNEKLFF. CDR3 sequence (DNA): TGCGCCAGCAGCCACCCCAGCGCAACTAATGAAAAACTGTTTTTT.

The chain carries TRBV13 and TRBJ2-3; TRBD2 might be the D (5 bases). From germline, CDR1 is PRHDT and CDR2 FYEKMQ (reference sequence). The CDR3 extends over 13 amino acids. V lost 2 bases and J 4 bases, leaving 7 bases between the germline ends. Here the CDR3 DNA reads TGTGCCAGCAGCTTACGGGAATCAGATACGCAGTATTTT. Translating it yields CASSLRESDTQYF.

The rearrangement links TRBV29-1 to TRBJ2-5, with a tentative D call TRBD1 (5 bases). Matching the DNA end better, TRBJ2-7 makes the J call doubtful. There are 14 residues in the CDR3. Per germline, CDR1 SQVTM and CDR2 ANQGSEA. The CDR3 region is CSVETDQGSYEQYF. DNA for the CDR3: TGCAGCGTTGAGACGGACCAGGGTTCCTACGAGCAGTACTTC.

This sequence joins TRBV12-5 and TRBJ2-7; 7 nucleotides agree with TRBD1. The junction had 11 bases not matched to a gene; V was cut back by 3 bases and J by 3 bases. This CDR3 comprises 16 residues. Germline CDR1 is LGHNT and CDR2 is FRNRAP. The CDR3 sequence is CASGFTTGSSIYEQYF. The CDR3 DNA reads TGTGCTAGTGGTTTCACGACAGGGTCAAGTATCTACGAGCAGTACTTC.

The chain is built from TRBV28 and TRBJ1-4; D possibly corresponds to TRBD1 (5 bases). Germline CDR1 and CDR2: MDHEN and SYDVKM. Trimming took off 4 bases at V and 7 bases at J, with 19 bases between the two ends. The CDR3 is 16 amino acids. The CDR3 DNA is TGTGCCAGCAGTTCCTCCGGGAGCCCGGGGGGTGAAAAACTGTTTTTT. Translation: CASSSSGSPGGEKLFF. Combining the CDR3 with reference TRBV28 and TRBJ1-4 gives the whole variable domain DVKVTQSSRYLVKRTGEKVFLECVQDMDHENMFWYRQDPGLGLRLIYFSYDVKMKEKGDIPEGYSVSREKKERFSLILESASTNQTSMYLCASSSSGSPGGEKLFFGSGTQLSVL.

This clone is a singleton in its sample. The rearrangement uses TRBV11-2 and TRBJ1-1; D is uncertain. V was shortened by 5 bases and J by 9 bases, with 16 bases between the two germline ends. Germline V gene data show CDR1 as SGHAT and CDR2 as FQNNGV. The CDR3 is made up of 13 amino acids. DNA for the CDR3: TGTGCCAGCAGCGCCCTCCGTCAGGTGAAAGCTTTCTTT. This encodes CASSALRQVKAFF.

The V call is TRBV25-1, the J call TRBJ2-3; 10 bases match TRBD1. V shed 10 bases and J 5 bases; nucleotides not matched to a gene: 9. Germline assignment: CDR1 MGHDK and CDR2 SYGVNS. The CDR3 is made up of 14 amino acids. CDR3 in DNA: TGTGCCATTTCCGGGACAGGGGTGGTAGATACGCAGTATTTT. This sequence encodes CAISGTGVVDTQYF.

The gene calls are TRBV7-9 and TRBJ2-5, with 8 nucleotides matching TRBD1. The V segment lost 5 bases and the J segment 5 bases; nucleotides outside the gene matches: 13. Germline assignment: CDR1 SEHNR and CDR2 FQNEAQ (reference sequence). The CDR3 is 16 residues long. In DNA, the CDR3 is TGTGCCAGCAGCCCCACCATCCGGGACAGGTGGGAGACCCAGTACTTC. Amino acids: CASSPTIRDRWETQYF.